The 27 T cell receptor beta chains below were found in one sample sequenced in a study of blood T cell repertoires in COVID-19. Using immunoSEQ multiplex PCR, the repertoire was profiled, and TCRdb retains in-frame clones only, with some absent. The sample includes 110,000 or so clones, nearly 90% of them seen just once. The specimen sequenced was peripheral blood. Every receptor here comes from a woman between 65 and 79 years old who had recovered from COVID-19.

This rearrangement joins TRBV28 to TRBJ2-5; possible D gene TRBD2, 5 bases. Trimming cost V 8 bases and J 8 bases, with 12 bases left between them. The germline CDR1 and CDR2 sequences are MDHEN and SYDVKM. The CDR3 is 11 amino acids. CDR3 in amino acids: CASQLEITQYF. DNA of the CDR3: TGTGCCAGCCAACTAGAGATTACCCAGTACTTC.

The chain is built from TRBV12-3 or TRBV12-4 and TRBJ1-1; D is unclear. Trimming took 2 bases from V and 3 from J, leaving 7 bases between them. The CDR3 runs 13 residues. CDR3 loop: CASSLTVYTEAFF. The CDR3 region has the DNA TGTGCCAGCAGTTTAACAGTATACACTGAAGCTTTCTTT.

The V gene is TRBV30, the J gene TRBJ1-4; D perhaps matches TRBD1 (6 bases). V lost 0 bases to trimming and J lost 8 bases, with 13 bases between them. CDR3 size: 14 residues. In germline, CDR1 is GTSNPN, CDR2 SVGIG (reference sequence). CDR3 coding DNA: TGTGCCTGGAGTGTACAGGGTGTTAGGGAAAAACTGTTTTTT. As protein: CAWSVQGVREKLFF.

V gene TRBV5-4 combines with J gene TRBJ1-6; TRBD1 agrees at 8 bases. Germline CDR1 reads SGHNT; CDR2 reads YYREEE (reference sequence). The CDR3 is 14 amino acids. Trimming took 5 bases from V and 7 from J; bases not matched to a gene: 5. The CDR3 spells CASSYDRGNSPLHF. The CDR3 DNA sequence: TGTGCCAGCAGTTACGACAGGGGAAATTCACCCCTCCACTTT. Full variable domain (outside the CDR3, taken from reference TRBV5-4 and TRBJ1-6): ETGVTQSPTHLIKTRGQQVTLRCSSQSGHNTVSWYQQALGQGPQFIFQYYREEENGRGNFPPRFSGLQFPNYSSELNVNALELDDSALYLCASSYDRGNSPLHFGNGTRLTVT.

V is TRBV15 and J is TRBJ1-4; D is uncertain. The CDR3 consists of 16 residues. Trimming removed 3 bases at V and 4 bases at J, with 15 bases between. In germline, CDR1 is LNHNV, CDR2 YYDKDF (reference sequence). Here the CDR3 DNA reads TGTGCCACCAGCAGTCCCCCGGCAGGCGTTAATGAAAAACTGTTTTTT. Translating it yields CATSSPPAGVNEKLFF.

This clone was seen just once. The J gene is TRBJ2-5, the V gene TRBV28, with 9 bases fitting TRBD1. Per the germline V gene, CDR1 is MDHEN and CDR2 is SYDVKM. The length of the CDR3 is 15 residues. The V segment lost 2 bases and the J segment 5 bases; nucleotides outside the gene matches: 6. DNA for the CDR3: TGTGCCAGCAGTTTACCGGGACAGGGAGGTGAGACCCAGTACTTC. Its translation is CASSLPGQGGETQYF. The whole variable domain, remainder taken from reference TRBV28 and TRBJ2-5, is DVKVTQSSRYLVKRTGEKVFLECVQDMDHENMFWYRQDPGLGLRLIYFSYDVKMKEKGDIPEGYSVSREKKERFSLILESASTNQTSMYLCASSLPGQGGETQYFGPGTRLLVL.

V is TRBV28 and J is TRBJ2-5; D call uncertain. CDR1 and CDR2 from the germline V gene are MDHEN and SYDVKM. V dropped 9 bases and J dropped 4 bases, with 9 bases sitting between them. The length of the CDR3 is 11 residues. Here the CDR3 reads CASSSPETQYF. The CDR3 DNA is TGTGCCAGTAGCTCCCCAGAGACCCAGTACTTC.

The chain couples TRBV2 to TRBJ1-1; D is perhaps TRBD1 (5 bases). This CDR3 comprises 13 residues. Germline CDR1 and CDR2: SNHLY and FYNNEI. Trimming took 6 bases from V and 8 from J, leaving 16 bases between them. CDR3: CASSPQASGEAFF. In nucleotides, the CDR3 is TGTGCCAGCAGCCCCCAAGCGTCAGGGGAAGCTTTCTTT.

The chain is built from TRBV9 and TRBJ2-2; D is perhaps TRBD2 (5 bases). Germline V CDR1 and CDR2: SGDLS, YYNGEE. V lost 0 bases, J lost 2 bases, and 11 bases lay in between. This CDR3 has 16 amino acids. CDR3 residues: CASSVERTGNTGELFF. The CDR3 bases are TGTGCCAGCAGCGTAGAGAGGACGGGAAACACCGGGGAGCTGTTTTTT. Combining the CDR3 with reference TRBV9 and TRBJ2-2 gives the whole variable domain DSGVTQTPKHLITATGQRVTLRCSPRSGDLSVYWYQQSLDQGLQFLIQYYNGEERAKGNILERFSAQQFPDLHSELNLSSLELGDSALYFCASSVERTGNTGELFFGEGSRLTVL.

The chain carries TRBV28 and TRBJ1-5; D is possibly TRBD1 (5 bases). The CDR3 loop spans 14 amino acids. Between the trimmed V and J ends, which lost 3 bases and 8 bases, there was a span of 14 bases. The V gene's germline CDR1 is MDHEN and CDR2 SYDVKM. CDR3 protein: CASSFSGGGKPQHF. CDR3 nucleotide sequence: TGTGCCAGCAGTTTTAGCGGGGGAGGAAAGCCCCAGCATTTT.

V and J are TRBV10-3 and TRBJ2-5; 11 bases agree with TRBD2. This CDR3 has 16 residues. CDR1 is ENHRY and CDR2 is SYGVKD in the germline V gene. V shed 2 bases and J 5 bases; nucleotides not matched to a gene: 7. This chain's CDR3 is CAISEPTSGGGETQYF. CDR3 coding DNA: TGTGCCATCAGTGAGCCAACTAGCGGGGGCGGGGAGACCCAGTACTTC.

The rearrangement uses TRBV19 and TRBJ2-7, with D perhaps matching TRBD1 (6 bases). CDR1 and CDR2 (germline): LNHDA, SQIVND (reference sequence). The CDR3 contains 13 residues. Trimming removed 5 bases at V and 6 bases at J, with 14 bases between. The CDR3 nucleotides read TGTGCCAGTAGTCGGGGCAGGGGAACCGAGCAGTACTTC. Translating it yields CASSRGRGTEQYF.

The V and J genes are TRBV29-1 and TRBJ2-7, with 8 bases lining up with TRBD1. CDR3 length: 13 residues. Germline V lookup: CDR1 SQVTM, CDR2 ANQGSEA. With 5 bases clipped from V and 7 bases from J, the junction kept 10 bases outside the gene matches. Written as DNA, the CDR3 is TGCAGCGTTCTGTCGGACAGGGCCGATGAGCAGTACTTC. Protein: CSVLSDRADEQYF.

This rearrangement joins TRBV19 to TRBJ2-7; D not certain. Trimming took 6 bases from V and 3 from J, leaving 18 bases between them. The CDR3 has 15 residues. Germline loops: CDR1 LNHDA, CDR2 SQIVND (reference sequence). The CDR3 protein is CASSSKATHYYEQYF. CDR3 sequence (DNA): TGTGCCAGTAGCTCCAAGGCAACCCACTACTACGAGCAGTACTTC.

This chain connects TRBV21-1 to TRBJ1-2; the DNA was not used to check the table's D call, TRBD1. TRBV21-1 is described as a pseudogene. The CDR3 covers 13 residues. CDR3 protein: CANLTIPKEGAPF. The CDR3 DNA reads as TGTGCCAACCTGACAATCCCGAAGGAGGGGGCACCCTTC.

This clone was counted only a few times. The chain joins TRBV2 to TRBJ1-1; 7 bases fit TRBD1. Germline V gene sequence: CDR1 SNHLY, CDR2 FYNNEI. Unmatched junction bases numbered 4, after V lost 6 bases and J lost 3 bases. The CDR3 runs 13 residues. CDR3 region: CASSGQVYTEAFF. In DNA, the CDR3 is TGTGCCAGCAGCGGACAGGTGTACACTGAAGCTTTCTTT. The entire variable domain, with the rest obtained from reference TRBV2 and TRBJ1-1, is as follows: EPEVTQTPSHQVTQMGQEVILRCVPISNHLYFYWYRQILGQKVEFLVSFYNNEISEKSEIFDDQFSVERPDGSNFTLKIRSTKLEDSAMYFCASSGQVYTEAFFGQGTRLTVV.

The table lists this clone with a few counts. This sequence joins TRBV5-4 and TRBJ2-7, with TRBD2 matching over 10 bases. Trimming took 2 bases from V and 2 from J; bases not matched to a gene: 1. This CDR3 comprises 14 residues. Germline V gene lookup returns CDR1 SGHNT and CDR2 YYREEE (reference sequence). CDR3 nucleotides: TGTGCCAGCAGCTTAGCGGGAGGGCCCTACGAGCAGTACTTC. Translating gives CASSLAGGPYEQYF.

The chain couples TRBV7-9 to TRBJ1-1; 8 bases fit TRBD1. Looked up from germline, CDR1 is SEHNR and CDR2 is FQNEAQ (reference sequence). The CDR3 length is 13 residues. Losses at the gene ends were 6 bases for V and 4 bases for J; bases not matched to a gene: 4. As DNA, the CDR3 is TGTGCCAGCAGGCCAGGGGGCGTCACTGAAGCTTTCTTT. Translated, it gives CASRPGGVTEAFF.

CDR3 in DNA: TGTGCCAGCAGTTCCGCCGGGACAGCGAACACTGAAGCTTTCTTT. This translates into CASSSAGTANTEAFF. V gene TRBV28 combines with J gene TRBJ1-1; the match to TRBD1 covers 7 bases. Trimming cost V 4 bases and J 1 base; bases outside gene matches: 6. Germline V gene lookup returns CDR1 MDHEN and CDR2 SYDVKM. The CDR3 runs 15 residues.

This CDR3 is CASSLRDYLGTQYF. Written as DNA, the CDR3 is TGTGCCAGCAGTTTAAGGGACTACCTGGGGACCCAGTACTTC. The chain has TRBV28 and TRBJ2-5; TRBD2 aligns across 7 bases. V was pared by 2 bases and J by 7 bases, with 7 bases of the junction left unmatched. The CDR3 spans 14 residues. Germline-derived CDR1 and CDR2 are MDHEN and SYDVKM.

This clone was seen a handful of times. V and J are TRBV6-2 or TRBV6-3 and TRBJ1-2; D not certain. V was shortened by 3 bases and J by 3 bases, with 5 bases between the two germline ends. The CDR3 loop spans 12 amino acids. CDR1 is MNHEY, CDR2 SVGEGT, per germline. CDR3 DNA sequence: TGTGCCAGCAGTTATCGAGACTATGGCTACACCTTC. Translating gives CASSYRDYGYTF.

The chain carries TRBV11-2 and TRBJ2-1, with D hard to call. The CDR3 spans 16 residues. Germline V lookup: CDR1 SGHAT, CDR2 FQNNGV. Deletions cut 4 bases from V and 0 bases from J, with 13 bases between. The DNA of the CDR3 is TGTGCCAGCAGCTCAGAGCTAGAAGACTCCTACAATGAGCAGTTCTTC. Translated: CASSSELEDSYNEQFF.

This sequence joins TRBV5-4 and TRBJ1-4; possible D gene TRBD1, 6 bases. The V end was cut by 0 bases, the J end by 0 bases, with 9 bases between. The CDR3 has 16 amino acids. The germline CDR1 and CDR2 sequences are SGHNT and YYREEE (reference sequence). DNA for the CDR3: TGTGCCAGCAGCTTGGGGGAGGGGGCAACTAATGAAAAACTGTTTTTT. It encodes CASSLGEGATNEKLFF.

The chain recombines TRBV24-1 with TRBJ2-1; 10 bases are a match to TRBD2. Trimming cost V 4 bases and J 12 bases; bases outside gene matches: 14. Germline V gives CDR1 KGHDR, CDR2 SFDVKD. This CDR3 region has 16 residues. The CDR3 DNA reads TGTGCCACCAGTGACCCCCTAGCGGGAGTGGCGCGAGGGCAGTTCTTC. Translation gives CATSDPLAGVARGQFF.

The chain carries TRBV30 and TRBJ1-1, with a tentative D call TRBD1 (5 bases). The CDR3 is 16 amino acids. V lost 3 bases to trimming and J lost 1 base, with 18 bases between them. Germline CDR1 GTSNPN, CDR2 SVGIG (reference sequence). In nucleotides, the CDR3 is TGTGCCTGGAGGGCCTGGACAATTACTGGGAACACTGAAGCTTTCTTT. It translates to CAWRAWTITGNTEAFF.

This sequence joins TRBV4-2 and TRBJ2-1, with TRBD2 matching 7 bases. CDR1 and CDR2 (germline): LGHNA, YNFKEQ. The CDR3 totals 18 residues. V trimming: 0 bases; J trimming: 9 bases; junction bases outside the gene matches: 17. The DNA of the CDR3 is TGTGCCAGCAGCCAAGATTCAAGAGGTGTTAGCGGGCTCGCTGAGCAGTTCTTC. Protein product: CASSQDSRGVSGLAEQFF.

Here the CDR3 DNA reads TGCAGCGTTCCACAGGATCTCTATGGCTACACCTTC. It specifies CSVPQDLYGYTF. The chain joins TRBV29-1 to TRBJ1-2, with D possibly being TRBD1 (5 bases). This CDR3 comprises 12 residues. V lost 5 bases, J lost 4 bases, and 11 bases lay in between. Germline CDR1 SQVTM, CDR2 ANQGSEA.